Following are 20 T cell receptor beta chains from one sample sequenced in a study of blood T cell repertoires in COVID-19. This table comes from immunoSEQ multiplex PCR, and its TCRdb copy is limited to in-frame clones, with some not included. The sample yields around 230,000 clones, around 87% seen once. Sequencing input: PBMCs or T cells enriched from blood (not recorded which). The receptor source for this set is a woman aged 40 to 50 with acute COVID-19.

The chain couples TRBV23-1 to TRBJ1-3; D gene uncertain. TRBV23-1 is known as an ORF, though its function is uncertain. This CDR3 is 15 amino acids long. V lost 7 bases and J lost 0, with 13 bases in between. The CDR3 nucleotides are TGCGCCAGCAACGAGGACTCCTGCTCTGGAAACACCATATATTTT. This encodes CASNEDSCSGNTIYF.

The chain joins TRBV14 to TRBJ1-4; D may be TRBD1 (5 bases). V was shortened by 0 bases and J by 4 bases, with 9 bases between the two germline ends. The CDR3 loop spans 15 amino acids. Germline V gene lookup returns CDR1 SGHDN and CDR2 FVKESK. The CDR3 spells CASSQEQGFNEKLFF. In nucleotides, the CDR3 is TGTGCCAGCAGCCAAGAGCAGGGATTTAATGAAAAACTGTTTTTT.

CDR3 coding DNA: TGCGCCAGCAGCTTGGGGCCAGGAGGGACCGGGGAGCTGTTTTTT. This codes for CASSLGPGGTGELFF. The chain employs TRBV5-1 and TRBJ2-2; maybe TRBD2 (6 bases). CDR3 length equals 15 residues. V shed 0 bases and J shed 5 bases, with 11 bases lying between them. Germline CDR1 and CDR2: SGHRS and YFSETQ.

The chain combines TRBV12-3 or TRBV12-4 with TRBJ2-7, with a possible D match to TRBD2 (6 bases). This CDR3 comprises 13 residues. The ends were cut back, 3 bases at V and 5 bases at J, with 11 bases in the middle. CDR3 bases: TGTGCCAGCAGTTTTGCGGGGAGAAACGAGCAGTACTTC. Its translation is CASSFAGRNEQYF.

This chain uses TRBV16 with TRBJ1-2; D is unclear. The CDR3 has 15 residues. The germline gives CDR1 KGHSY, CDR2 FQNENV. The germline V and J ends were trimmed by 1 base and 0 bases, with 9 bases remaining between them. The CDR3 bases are TGTGCCAGCAGCCAATGGCAGGAGGCTAACTATGGCTACACCTTC. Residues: CASSQWQEANYGYTF.

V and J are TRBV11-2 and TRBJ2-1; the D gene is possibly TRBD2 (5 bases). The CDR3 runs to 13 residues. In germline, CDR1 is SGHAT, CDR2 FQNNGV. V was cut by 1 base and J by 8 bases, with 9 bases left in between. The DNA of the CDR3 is TGTGCCAGCAGCTTAGGATCTAGCTATGAGCAGTTCTTC. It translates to CASSLGSSYEQFF.

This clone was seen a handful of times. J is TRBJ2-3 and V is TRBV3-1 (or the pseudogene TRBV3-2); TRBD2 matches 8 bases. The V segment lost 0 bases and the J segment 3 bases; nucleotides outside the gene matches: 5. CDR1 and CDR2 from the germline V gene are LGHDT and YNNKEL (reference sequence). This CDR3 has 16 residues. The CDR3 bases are TGTGCCAGCAGCCAAGAACCGGCTAGCGGGACAGATACGCAGTATTTT. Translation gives CASSQEPASGTDTQYF.

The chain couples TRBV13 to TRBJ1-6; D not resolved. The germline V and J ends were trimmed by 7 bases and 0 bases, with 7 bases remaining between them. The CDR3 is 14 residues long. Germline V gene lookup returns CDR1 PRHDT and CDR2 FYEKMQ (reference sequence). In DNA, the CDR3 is TGTGCCAGCACCCACAACTCCTATAATTCACCCCTCCACTTT. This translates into CASTHNSYNSPLHF.

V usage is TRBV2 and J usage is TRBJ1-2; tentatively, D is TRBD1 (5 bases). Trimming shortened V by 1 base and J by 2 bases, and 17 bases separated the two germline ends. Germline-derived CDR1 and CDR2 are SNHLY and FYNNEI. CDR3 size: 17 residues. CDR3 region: CASSEGSSGVGNYGYTF. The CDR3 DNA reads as TGTGCCAGCAGTGAAGGCTCATCGGGGGTAGGGAACTATGGCTACACCTTC.

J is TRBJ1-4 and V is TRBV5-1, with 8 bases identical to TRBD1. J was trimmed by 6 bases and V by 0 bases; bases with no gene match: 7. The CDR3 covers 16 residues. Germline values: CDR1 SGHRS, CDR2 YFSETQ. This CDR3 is CASSLGTDRVYEKLFF. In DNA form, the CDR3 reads TGCGCCAGCAGCTTGGGAACGGACAGGGTGTATGAAAAACTGTTTTTT.

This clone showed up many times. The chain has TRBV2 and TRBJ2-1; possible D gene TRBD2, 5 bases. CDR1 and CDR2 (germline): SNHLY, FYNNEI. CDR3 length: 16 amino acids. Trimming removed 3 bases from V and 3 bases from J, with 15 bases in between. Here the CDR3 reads CASSEELTGYYNEQFF. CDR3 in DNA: TGTGCCAGCAGTGAGGAACTAACGGGGTACTACAATGAGCAGTTCTTC.

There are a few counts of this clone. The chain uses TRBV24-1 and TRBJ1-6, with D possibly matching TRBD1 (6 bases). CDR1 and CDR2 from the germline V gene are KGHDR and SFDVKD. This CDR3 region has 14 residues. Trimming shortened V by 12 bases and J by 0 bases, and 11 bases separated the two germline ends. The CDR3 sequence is CAAQGSSYNSPLHF. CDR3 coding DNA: TGTGCCGCACAGGGAAGCTCCTATAATTCACCCCTCCACTTT.

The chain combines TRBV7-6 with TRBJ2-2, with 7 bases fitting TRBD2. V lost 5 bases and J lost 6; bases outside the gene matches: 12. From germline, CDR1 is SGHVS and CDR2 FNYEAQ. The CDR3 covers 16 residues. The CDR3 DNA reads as TGTGCCAGCAGCATTAGAGGGCGGGAGAGCGCCGGGGAGCTGTTTTTT. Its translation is CASSIRGRESAGELFF. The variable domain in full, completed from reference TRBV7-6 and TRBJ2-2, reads GAGVSQSPRYKVTKRGQDVALRCDPISGHVSLYWYRQALGQGPEFLTYFNYEAQQDKSGLPNDRFSAERPEGSISTLTIQRTEQRDSAMYRCASSIRGRESAGELFFGEGSRLTVL.

In DNA, the CDR3 is TGTGCCAGCATCTTGGACAGGGTACCTAATGAGCAGTTCTTC. Protein product: CASILDRVPNEQFF. The chain employs TRBV21-1 and TRBJ2-1; the D segment call TRBD1 is taken from the table without a DNA check. TRBV21-1 is labeled a pseudogene. The CDR3 has 14 amino acids.

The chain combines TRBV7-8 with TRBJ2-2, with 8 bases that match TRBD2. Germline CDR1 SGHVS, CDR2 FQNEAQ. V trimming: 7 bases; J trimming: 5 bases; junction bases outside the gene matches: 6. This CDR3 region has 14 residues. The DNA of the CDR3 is TGTGCCAGCATTAGCGGGATGGGTACCGGGGAGCTGTTTTTT. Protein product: CASISGMGTGELFF.

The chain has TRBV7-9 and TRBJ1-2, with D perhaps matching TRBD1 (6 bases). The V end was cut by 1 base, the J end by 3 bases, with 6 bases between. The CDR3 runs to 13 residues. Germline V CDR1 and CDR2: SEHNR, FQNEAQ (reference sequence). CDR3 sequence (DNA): TGTGCCAGCAGCTTAGGGACAGACTATGGCTACACCTTC. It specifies CASSLGTDYGYTF.

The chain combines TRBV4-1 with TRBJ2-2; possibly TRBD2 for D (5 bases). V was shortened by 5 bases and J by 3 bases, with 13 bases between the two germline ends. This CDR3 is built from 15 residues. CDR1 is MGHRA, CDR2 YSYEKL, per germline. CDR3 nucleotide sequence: TGCGCCAGCAGCATGCGGACTGATCACACCGGGGAGCTGTTTTTT. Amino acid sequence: CASSMRTDHTGELFF.

The CDR3, as DNA: TGTGCCAGCAGCAGCAGACTACATGGCACCTGGGAGCAGTACTTC. Translated, it gives CASSSRLHGTWEQYF. The chain is built from TRBV5-6 and TRBJ2-7, with D possibly matching TRBD2 (5 bases). The CDR3 has 15 residues. CDR1 is SGHDT and CDR2 is YYEEEE in the germline V gene. V lost 4 bases, J lost 7 bases, and 21 bases lay in between. Combining the CDR3 with reference TRBV5-6 and TRBJ2-7 gives the whole variable domain DAGVTQSPTHLIKTRGQQVTLRCSPKSGHDTVSWYQQALGQGPQFIFQYYEEEERQRGNFPDRFSGHQFPNYSSELNVNALLLGDSALYLCASSSRLHGTWEQYFGPGTRLTVT.

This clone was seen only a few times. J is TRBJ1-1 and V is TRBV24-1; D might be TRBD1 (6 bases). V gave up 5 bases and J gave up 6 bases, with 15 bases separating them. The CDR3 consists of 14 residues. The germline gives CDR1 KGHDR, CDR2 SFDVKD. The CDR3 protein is CATSASGVSAEAFF. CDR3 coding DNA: TGTGCCACCAGTGCTTCAGGGGTAAGCGCTGAAGCTTTCTTT.

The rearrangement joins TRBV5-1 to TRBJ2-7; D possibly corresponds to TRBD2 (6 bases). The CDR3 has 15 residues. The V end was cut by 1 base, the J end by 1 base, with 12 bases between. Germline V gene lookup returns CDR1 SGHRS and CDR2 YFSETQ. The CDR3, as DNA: TGCGCCAGCAGCTTGACATTAGCGGCGTCCTACGAGCAGTACTTC. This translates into CASSLTLAASYEQYF.